These 8 T cell receptor delta chains originate from one sample sequenced in a study of gamma-delta T cells after stem cell transplantation. TCRdb re-called the RT-PCR reads using CATT. In the table there are around 16,000 delta-chain clones, more than 7.5% of which are singletons. Sequencing was carried out using gamma-delta T cells. These TCRs come from a human donor. It is not recorded whose cells these are; they may come from a transplant donor.

The chain couples TRDV1 to TRDJ1, with 8 bases aligning to TRDD3. The CDR3 is made up of 16 amino acids. CDR1 and CDR2 from the germline V gene are TSWWSYY and QGS. V gave up 11 bases and J gave up 3 bases; unmatched junction bases: 17. CDR3: CASVELRGYIADKLIF. In DNA form, the CDR3 reads TGTGCTAGTGTGGAACTGAGGGGATACATAGCCGATAAACTCATCTTT.

This clone was counted ten times or more. This rearrangement joins TRDV1 to TRDJ1; 13 bases are shared with TRDD3. Germline CDR1 and CDR2: TSWWSYY and QGS. The CDR3 is made up of 19 amino acids. The junction had 16 bases not matched to a gene; V was cut back by 9 bases and J by 0 bases. The CDR3 DNA reads TGTGCTCTGGAGGGGTACTGGGGGATACGCGACGAGTACACCGATAAACTCATCTTT. It specifies CALEGYWGIRDEYTDKLIF.

This clone appeared many times. TCRdb records a much larger clone's protein for this DNA, with a difference at residue 4 that likely arises from a read error; the protein given is the translation of the DNA. The chain has TRDV2 and TRDJ3, with no clear D. The length of the CDR3 is 18 residues. CDR1 GEAIGNYY and CDR2 EKD come from the germline V gene. V was clipped by 5 bases and J by 0 bases, with 16 bases between them. The CDR3 protein is CACGTGHGNSWDTRQMFF. The CDR3 bases are TGTGCCTGTGGCACGGGCCATGGGAACTCCTGGGACACCCGACAGATGTTTTTC.

This clone was picked up many times. TCRdb has a much larger clone's protein, which differs at residue 8 from the translation of this DNA, likely because of a read error; what is shown is the protein translated from the DNA. The chain joins TRDV2 to TRDJ1; D might be TRDD3 (5 bases). Trimming left V 0 bases short and J 2 bases short, with 21 bases between. Germline-derived CDR1 and CDR2 are GEAIGNYY and EKD. This CDR3 contains 18 residues. The CDR3 region has the DNA TGTGCCTGTGACACCGTTGGGGTTCCCCCCTATGGGACCGATAAACTCATCTTT. This encodes CACDTVGVPPYGTDKLIF.

The rearrangement joins TRDV2 to TRDJ3; 8 nucleotides match TRDD3. Germline V gives CDR1 GEAIGNYY, CDR2 EKD. The CDR3 sequence is 21 residues long. With 2 bases clipped from V and 19 bases from J, the junction kept 33 bases outside the gene matches. The CDR3 loop reads CACDNAVRGDKGSWDTRNMFF. The DNA for the CDR3 is TGTGCCTGTGACAATGCCGTCAGGGGGGATAAGGGGTCCTGGGACACCCGAAACATGTTTTTC.

As regards this clone: TCRdb records a much larger clone's protein for this DNA, with a difference at residue 3 that likely arises from a read error; the protein given is the translation of the DNA. The chain has TRDV2 and TRDJ1; weak D call: TRDD3 (6 bases). CDR3 length: 18 amino acids. The germline V gene encodes CDR1 GEAIGNYY and CDR2 EKD. CDR3 sequence (DNA): TGTGCCTATGACACCGTTGGGGGTCCCCCCTATGGGACCGATAAACTCATCTTT. Encoded protein: CAYDTVGGPPYGTDKLIF.

This clone was counted a few times. TCRdb's entry gives the protein of a much larger clone, which mismatches this DNA's translation at residue 7, likely from a read error; the protein reported here is translated from the DNA. As DNA, the CDR3 is TGTGCCTGTGACGGAAGAAAGGGGGATACCGCAGCGAACACCGATAAACTCATCTTT. Translated: CACDGRKGDTAANTDKLIF. The chain couples TRDV2 to TRDJ1; 9 nucleotides align to TRDD3. The trim removed 3 bases at V and 0 bases at J, leaving 16 bases unmatched. Per germline, CDR1 GEAIGNYY and CDR2 EKD. The CDR3 loop spans 19 amino acids.

With regard to this clone: TCRdb's entry gives the protein of a much larger clone, which mismatches this DNA's translation at residues 10 and 15, likely from a read error; the protein reported here is translated from the DNA. The chain is built from TRDV1 and TRDJ1; D possibly corresponds to TRDD2 (5 bases). The CDR3 is 17 amino acids. Germline CDR1 TSWWSYY, CDR2 QGS. CDR3 sequence (DNA): TGTGCTCTTGGGAAACGAATCACATTTCAGGCTTCCGATAAACCCATCTTT. This sequence encodes CALGKRITFQASDKPIF.